This TCR beta chain came from a study of identical twins. Study-wide results and limits: There is a chance that invariant MAIT and iNKT cells partially muddied zero-insertion analyses. Cord blood beta clonotypes that were abundant carried fewer insertions, and memory repertoires showed no such trend. Sharing of beta out-of-frame sequences by twins showed a weaker excess.

Carrying unique molecular identifiers, the cDNA also gained a universal primer site through template switching. From the 5' RACE reads, TCRdb called clonotypes with MiXCR, one entry per CDR3 protein. The sample shows a few hundred thousand distinct CDR3 sequences, just under 9.5% of them seen only once. Concerning this clonotype: The antigen remains undetermined. It may be a read error: a sequence one base away is much more abundant. Given the absence of the conserved phenylalanine or tryptophan at the CDR3 end, a read error is likely.

CDR1 is DFQATT and CDR2 is SNEGSKA in the germline V gene (reference sequence). The length of the CDR3 is 13 residues. Trimming removed 0 bases from V and 6 bases from J, with 12 bases in between. The data were also submitted as part of a second study, on yellow fever vaccine responses in identical twins.

This receptor was identified in a woman between 18 and 29 years old in good health. This chain uses TRBV20-1 with TRBJ2-7; D is perhaps TRBD2 (5 bases). The sample taken for sequencing was CD8+ T cells sorted from blood. The CDR3 nucleotides read TGCAGTGCTAGAGAACGGGGTTCGGGCGAGCAGTACTAC. This translates into CSARERGSGEQYY.